This is a list of T cell receptor beta chains from one sample in a study of blood T cell repertoires in COVID-19. TCRdb's table, derived via immunoSEQ multiplex PCR, lists solely in-frame clones and lacks some. The top ten hold about 16% of the sample, which has about 97,000 clones, 85% to 90% seen once. The sequenced sample was peripheral blood. These receptors came from a human donor in a cohort sampled during active COVID-19. Each CDR3 is given with its conserved first and last residue. The D gene is left open where the match is weak. The listing skips clone size in some rows; elsewhere it reads once, few, many or a size class.

>-|TRBD1|TRBV9|TRBJ2-4
CASSPRTGGGKNIQYF
TGTGCCAGCAGCCCAAGGACAGGGGGCGGCAAAAACATTCAGTACTTC
>-|TRBD1|TRBV5-4|TRBJ2-2
CASSGGGQGRGGELFF
TGTGCCAGCAGCGGAGGGGGACAGGGCCGAGGCGGGGAGCTGTTTTTT
>-|-|TRBV7-6|TRBJ1-5
CASSPQGLGNQPQHF
TGTGCCAGCAGCCCGCAGGGGCTTGGCAATCAGCCCCAGCATTTT
>-|TRBD2|TRBV5-1|TRBJ2-2
CASSAGLAGNTGELFF
TGCGCCAGCAGCGCCGGACTAGCGGGGAACACCGGGGAGCTGTTTTTT
>-|-|TRBV9|TRBJ1-1
CASSPKRGNTEAFF
TGTGCCAGCAGCCCTAAAAGGGGGAACACTGAAGCTTTCTTT
>once|-|TRBV27|TRBJ2-7
CASSWDNHSYEQYF
TGTGCCAGCAGTTGGGACAACCACTCCTACGAGCAGTACTTC
>-|TRBD1|TRBV7-3|TRBJ1-6
CASSTGGQHNSPLHF
TGTGCCAGCAGCACTGGGGGACAGCATAATTCACCCCTCCACTTT
>-|TRBD1|TRBV5-8|TRBJ1-1
CASNRGRGTEAFF
TGTGCCAGCAACAGGGGGCGCGGCACTGAAGCTTTCTTT
>-|TRBD2|TRBV7-2|TRBJ2-3
CASSFSISGRGTDTQYF
TGTGCCAGCAGCTTCTCAATTAGCGGGAGAGGGACAGATACGCAGTATTTT
>-|-|TRBV10-2|TRBJ1-1
CASSEQANTEAFF
TGCGCCAGCAGTGAGCAGGCGAACACTGAAGCTTTCTTT
>-|TRBD1|TRBV9|TRBJ1-3
CASSVEGQNSGNTIYF
TGTGCCAGCAGCGTAGAGGGACAGAACTCTGGAAACACCATATATTTT
>once|-|TRBV11-1|TRBJ2-7
CASTVRQGYEQYF
TGTGCCAGCACCGTCCGGCAGGGCTACGAGCAGTACTTC
>few|-|TRBV28|TRBJ2-2
CASSPEDTYYTGELFF
TGTGCCAGCAGTCCCGAGGACACTTACTACACCGGGGAGCTGTTTTTT
>-|TRBD2|TRBV12-5|TRBJ2-3
CASGLVPGGGTDTQYF
TGTGCTAGTGGTTTGGTACCGGGGGGGGGCACAGATACGCAGTATTTT
>-|TRBD1|TRBV7-2|TRBJ2-1
CASREQGANEQFF
TGTGCCAGCAGAGAGCAGGGGGCCAATGAGCAGTTCTTC
>once|-|TRBV7-9|TRBJ1-2
CASSPRDTYGYTF
TGTGCCAGCAGCCCCCGGGACACCTATGGCTACACCTTC
>few|-|TRBV7-6|TRBJ1-5
CASSLGAAGGNQPQHF
TGTGCCAGCAGCTTAGGCGCGGCAGGGGGCAATCAGCCCCAGCATTTT
>-|-|TRBV30|TRBJ1-2
CAWSVLSRSGYTF
TGTGCCTGGAGTGTACTCTCCAGGTCCGGCTACACCTTC
>-|TRBD2|TRBV5-4|TRBJ2-3
CASSPRLAGDTDTQYF
TGTGCCAGCAGCCCGAGACTAGCGGGAGACACAGATACGCAGTATTTT
>once|-|TRBV29-1|TRBJ1-6
CSGGGGGPITVPSPLHF
TGCAGCGGGGGTGGCGGGGGCCCGATAACTGTTCCATCACCCCTCCACTTT
>few|-|TRBV4-1|TRBJ1-2
CASREGTGNFHGYTF
TGCGCCAGCAGGGAAGGAACCGGGAACTTTCATGGCTACACCTTC
>-|-|TRBV30|TRBJ1-2
CARRDGTLYGYTF
TGTGCCCGGAGAGATGGGACACTCTATGGCTACACCTTC
>-|-|TRBV7-9|TRBJ1-3
CASSGVSSGNTIYF
TGTGCCAGCAGCGGAGTGAGCTCTGGAAACACCATATATTTT
>-|TRBD1|TRBV4-1|TRBJ1-2
CASSQQPLRGLGWGYTF
TGCGCCAGCAGCCAACAACCTCTCAGGGGGCTGGGCTGGGGCTACACCTTC
>-|-|TRBV28|TRBJ2-2
CASSAGGQRTGELFF
TGTGCCAGCAGTGCGGGGGGACAGAGAACCGGGGAGCTGTTTTTT
>-|TRBD1|TRBV7-9|TRBJ1-6
CASSLRDRANSPLHF
TGTGCCAGCAGCCTCCGGGACAGGGCTAATTCACCCCTCCACTTT
>-|TRBD1|TRBV13|TRBJ1-2
CASSPSPRQGGLYNYGYTF
TGTGCCAGCAGCCCAAGCCCGCGGCAGGGGGGTCTCTATAACTATGGCTACACCTTC
>-|TRBD2|TRBV9|TRBJ2-1
CASSVIGTILQDEQFF
TGTGCCAGCAGCGTTATCGGGACTATCCTTCAAGATGAGCAGTTCTTC
>-|TRBD1|TRBV27|TRBJ1-2
CASSPGQYNYGYTF
TGTGCCAGCAGTCCGGGACAGTATAACTATGGCTACACCTTC
>-|-|TRBV11-2|TRBJ2-7
CASSSDRLTYEQYF
TGTGCCAGCAGCTCAGACAGGTTAACCTACGAGCAGTACTTC
>-|TRBD2|TRBV5-1|TRBJ2-5
CASSLVLTRGGTGRLGETQYF
TGCGCCAGCAGCTTGGTTCTGACTCGCGGGGGGACTGGAAGGCTGGGGGAGACCCAGTACTTC
>-|TRBD1|TRBV15|TRBJ1-3
CATSRDRQGKNTIYF
TGTGCCACCAGCAGAGATCGACAGGGGAAGAACACCATATATTTT